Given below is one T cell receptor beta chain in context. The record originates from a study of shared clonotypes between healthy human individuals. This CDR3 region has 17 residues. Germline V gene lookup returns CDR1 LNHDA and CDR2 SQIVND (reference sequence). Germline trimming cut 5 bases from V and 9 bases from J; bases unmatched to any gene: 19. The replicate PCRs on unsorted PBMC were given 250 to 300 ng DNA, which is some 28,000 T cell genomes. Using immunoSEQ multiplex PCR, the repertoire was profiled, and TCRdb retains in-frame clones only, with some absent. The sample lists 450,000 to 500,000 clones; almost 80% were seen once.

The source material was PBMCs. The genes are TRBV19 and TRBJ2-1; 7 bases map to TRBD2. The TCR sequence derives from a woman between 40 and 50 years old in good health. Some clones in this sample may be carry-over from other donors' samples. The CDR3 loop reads CASSPYSKRDEAGEQFF. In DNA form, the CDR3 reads TGTGCCAGTAGTCCCTACTCAAAGCGGGACGAGGCGGGTGAGCAGTTCTTC.